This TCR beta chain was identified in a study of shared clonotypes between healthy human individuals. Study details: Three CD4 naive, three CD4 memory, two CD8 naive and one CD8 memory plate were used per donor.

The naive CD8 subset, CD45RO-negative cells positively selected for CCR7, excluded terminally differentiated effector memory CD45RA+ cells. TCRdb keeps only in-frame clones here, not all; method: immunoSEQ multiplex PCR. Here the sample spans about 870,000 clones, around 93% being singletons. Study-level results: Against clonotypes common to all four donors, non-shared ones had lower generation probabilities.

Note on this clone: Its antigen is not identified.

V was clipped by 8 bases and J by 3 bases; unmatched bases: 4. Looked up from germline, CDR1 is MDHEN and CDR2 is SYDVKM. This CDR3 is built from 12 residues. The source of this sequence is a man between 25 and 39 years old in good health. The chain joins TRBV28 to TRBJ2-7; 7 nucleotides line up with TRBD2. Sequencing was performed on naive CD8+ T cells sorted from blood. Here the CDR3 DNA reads TGTGCCAGCGGGAGGGTGGGCTACGAGCAGTACTTC. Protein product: CASGRVGYEQYF.